This T cell receptor (beta chain) was observed in a study of blood T cell repertoires in COVID-19. On the study more broadly: Material from acute and convalescent COVID-19 was sourced from the United States, Italy and Spain.

Study processing details: Estimates of nucleated cell counts were drawn from the amplification of reference gene primers. Data came from immunoSEQ multiplex PCR; TCRdb stores just in-frame clones and leaves some out. V and J calls and clone size are as listed in that table; D and trimming were resolved from the DNA. The sample records about 150,000 clones, roughly 88% being singletons. This TCR was sampled from a man in his 60s with COVID-19, enrolled during active disease. The specimen sequenced was peripheral blood.

CDR3 DNA: TGTGCCATCAGTGAGTCGCCAGGGTATAATTCACCCCTCCACTTT. Amino acid sequence: CAISESPGYNSPLHF. The chain carries TRBV10-3 and TRBJ1-6, with TRBD1 as a possible D gene (5 bases). V shed 0 bases and J shed 4 bases, with 7 bases lying between them. This CDR3 is 15 amino acids long. Per germline, CDR1 ENHRY and CDR2 SYGVKD.